Listed below are T cell receptor beta chains from one sample, sequenced in a study of technical replicates of blood from several donors. Produced via immunoSEQ multiplex PCR; TCRdb's table is partial and in-frame only. This table has under 85,000 clones, 91% appearing once. The specimen sequenced was T cells isolated from PBMCs. Source of these receptors: a human donor in good health. Some clones in this sample may be carry-over from other donors' samples. Both conserved end residues are part of each CDR3. Each record gives: V gene, D gene, clone size, J gene, CDR3 DNA, CDR3 protein. A D gene is named only where the DNA matches it firmly. Size tells how often a clone was seen (once, few, many) or the class of an expanded clone, and some rows leave it out.

>TRBV4-1|.|few|TRBJ1-5
TGCGCCAGCAGCCAAGAGGGGGCAGGGGCCTTTAATCAGCCCCAGCATTTT
CASSQEGAGAFNQPQHF
>TRBV7-8|.|.|TRBJ2-5
TGTGCCATCAGGGGCGGGGAGACCCAGTACTTC
CAIRGGETQYF
>TRBV27|TRBD2|.|TRBJ2-4
TGTGCCAGCAGGGGGGGGGACATTCAGTACTTC
CASRGGDIQYF
>TRBV4-1|TRBD2|.|TRBJ2-1
TGCGCCAGCAGCCAAGAGCGGGAGGTAAACAATGAGCAGTTCTTC
CASSQEREVNNEQFF
>TRBV5-4|TRBD2|.|TRBJ2-1
TGTGCCAGCAGCTTGGAGCAAACTAGCGGGAGCTTCAATGAGCAGTTCTTC
CASSLEQTSGSFNEQFF
>TRBV19|TRBD2|.|TRBJ2-3
TGTGCCAGTAATAGCGGGAGGGCAGGCACAGATACGCAGTATTTT
CASNSGRAGTDTQYF
>TRBV10-3|.|.|TRBJ1-3
TGTGCCATCAGCGTTTTGACAGATGGAAACACCATATATTTT
CAISVLTDGNTIYF
>TRBV7-9|.|.|TRBJ2-2
TGTGCCAGCAGCTTACAGGGGAACACCGGGGAGCTGTTTTTT
CASSLQGNTGELFF
>TRBV18|.|.|TRBJ2-7
TGTGCCAGCTCACTGAGGAGCTCCTACGAGCAGTACTTC
CASSLRSSYEQYF
>TRBV7-3|TRBD2|.|TRBJ2-2
TGTGCCAGCAGCGCTTCCTCTAGCGGGAGGGCCATCGGGGAGCTGTTTTTT
CASSASSSGRAIGELFF
>TRBV5-1|TRBD1|.|TRBJ2-1
TGCGCCAGCAGCTTGGCGCAGGGGGTGGATGAGCAGTTCTTC
CASSLAQGVDEQFF
>TRBV29-1|.|.|TRBJ1-5
TGCAGCGTTGGGGACACAGGGTGGGGACAGCCCCAGCATTTT
CSVGDTGWGQPQHF
>TRBV7-9|.|.|TRBJ2-7
TGTGCCAGCAGCTTAGATTCCCTAGCGTCCCCCTCGGGCGAGCAGTACTTC
CASSLDSLASPSGEQYF
>TRBV7-9|.|.|TRBJ2-1
TGTGCCAGCAGCTTCGAGAATGAGCAGTTCTTC
CASSFENEQFF
>TRBV29-1|.|.|TRBJ1-2
TGCAGCGTTGAAGACACTCGAAACTATGGCTACACCTTC
CSVEDTRNYGYTF
>TRBV18|.|.|TRBJ2-7
TGTGCCAGCTCCTCGGGTAGCTCCTACGAGCAGTACTTC
CASSSGSSYEQYF
>TRBV5-6|.|.|TRBJ2-2
TGTGCCAGCAGCTTGGACTGGAACACCGGGGAGCTGTTTTTT
CASSLDWNTGELFF
>TRBV10-3|TRBD2|.|TRBJ2-5
TGTGCCATCAGGACTAGCGGGCTCCAAGAGACCCAGTACTTC
CAIRTSGLQETQYF
>TRBV4-1|.|.|TRBJ2-1
TGCGCCAGCAGCCAAGTTCACGGTTACAATGAGCAGTTCTTC
CASSQVHGYNEQFF
>TRBV7-6|.|.|TRBJ2-7
TGTGCCAGCAGCTACTCTCCCGGTGAGGGAGGCTACGAGCAGTACTTC
CASSYSPGEGGYEQYF
>TRBV11-3|.|.|TRBJ2-2
TGTGCCAGCAGCCGCCTTGAGTTCGGGGAGCTGTTTTTT
CASSRLEFGELFF
>TRBV11-2|.|few|TRBJ1-1
TGTGCCAGCGCGGGGTCGAACACTGAAGCTTTCTTT
CASAGSNTEAFF
>TRBV5-1|.|.|TRBJ1-6
TGCGCCAGCAGTCGAGAGGGGGACCCACCCCTCCACTTT
CASSREGDPPLHF
>TRBV5-6|.|.|TRBJ2-5
TGTGCCAGCAGCACGCCTAGCCCATGGGGCAGGGGAAAAGAGACCCAGTACTTC
CASSTPSPWGRGKETQYF
>TRBV7-2|.|.|TRBJ2-1
TGTGCCAGCAGCTTAGCCGGGACACTTTACAATGAGCAGTTCTTC
CASSLAGTLYNEQFF
>TRBV30|.|once|TRBJ1-1
TGTGCCTGGACCTCCATCACTAGGGGGGGATGGACTGAAGCTTTCTTT
CAWTSITRGGWTEAFF
>TRBV9|.|once|TRBJ2-3
TGTGCCAGCAGCTCTTTAGTGGATACGCAGTATTTT
CASSSLVDTQYF
>TRBV4-3|.|once|TRBJ2-7
TGCGCCAGCAGCCAAGACTCCCCGAGGGGGAGGGTCTCCGAGCAGTACTTC
CASSQDSPRGRVSEQYF
>TRBV5-1|.|.|TRBJ2-5
TGCGCCAGCAGCTTGGCCGGGAGAGAGACCCAGTACTTC
CASSLAGRETQYF
>TRBV7-3|.|.|TRBJ2-5
TGTGCCAGCAGCTTTGACAGGAGCAGTGGTAAAGAGACCCAGTACTTC
CASSFDRSSGKETQYF
>TRBV7-3|TRBD2|.|TRBJ2-1
TGTGCCAGCAGCTTACCCTTGAGGGGACTAGCGGGAATCTACAATGAGCAGTTCTTC
CASSLPLRGLAGIYNEQFF
>TRBV19|TRBD2|.|TRBJ2-1
TGTGCCACTACTCTAGCGGGAGGAGGTAATGAGCAGTTCTTC
CATTLAGGGNEQFF
>TRBV27|TRBD2|.|TRBJ2-1
TGTGCCAGCAGGACTAGCGGGAGGCCCTACAATGAGCAGTTCTTC
CASRTSGRPYNEQFF
>TRBV6-5|TRBD2|.|TRBJ2-1
TGTGCCAGCACCCCTAGCGGGTCATCCTACAATGAGCAGTTCTTC
CASTPSGSSYNEQFF
>TRBV5-1|TRBD1|.|TRBJ2-5
TGCGCCAGCAGCTCCCTAAACGCCGGGACAGGGTCTAGGGAGACCCAGTACTTC
CASSSLNAGTGSRETQYF
>TRBV5-6|.|once|TRBJ2-1
TGTGCCAGCAGCTTGGTACGGGAGAGGCCCTACAATGAGCAGTTCTTC
CASSLVRERPYNEQFF
>TRBV4-1|.|.|TRBJ2-7
TGCGCCAGCAGCCAAAGAGTTGTCGCTTACGAGCAGTACTTC
CASSQRVVAYEQYF
>TRBV19|.|.|TRBJ2-7
TGTGCCAGTAGTATGTCCCCCAGGGATAACGAGCAGTACTTC
CASSMSPRDNEQYF
>TRBV5-4|.|.|TRBJ1-5
TGTGCCAGCAGCTTGGACAGGGCCGATCAGCCCCAGCATTTT
CASSLDRADQPQHF
>TRBV9|.|.|TRBJ1-1
TGTGCCAGCAGCGTATCAGTGAACACTGAAGCTTTCTTT
CASSVSVNTEAFF
>TRBV27|.|.|TRBJ1-5
TGTGCCAGCAGTTGGGGGGTGAATCAGCCCCAGCATTTT
CASSWGVNQPQHF
>TRBV30|.|.|TRBJ1-2
TGTGCCTGGAGTGACAGACCCTATGGCTACACCTTC
CAWSDRPYGYTF
>TRBV7-8|TRBD1|once|TRBJ1-1
TGTGCCAGCAGCTTCTGGACAGGGGGAGTAAACACTGAAGCTTTCTTT
CASSFWTGGVNTEAFF
>TRBV6-5|.|.|TRBJ2-5
TGTGCCAGCAGTTACTCTGGCAGGCAAGAGACCCAGTACTTC
CASSYSGRQETQYF